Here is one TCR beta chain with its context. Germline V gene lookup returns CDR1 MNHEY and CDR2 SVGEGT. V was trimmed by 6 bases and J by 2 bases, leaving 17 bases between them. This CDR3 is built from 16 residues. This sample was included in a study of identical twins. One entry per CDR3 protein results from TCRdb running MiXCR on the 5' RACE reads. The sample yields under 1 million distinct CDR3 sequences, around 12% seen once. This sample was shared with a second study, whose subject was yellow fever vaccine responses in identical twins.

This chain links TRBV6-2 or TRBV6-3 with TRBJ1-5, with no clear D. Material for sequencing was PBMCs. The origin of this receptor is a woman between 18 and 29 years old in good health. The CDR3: CASSTTPPGGNQPQHF. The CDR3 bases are TGTGCCAGCAGCACCACACCGCCCGGCGGCAATCAGCCCCAGCATTTT.